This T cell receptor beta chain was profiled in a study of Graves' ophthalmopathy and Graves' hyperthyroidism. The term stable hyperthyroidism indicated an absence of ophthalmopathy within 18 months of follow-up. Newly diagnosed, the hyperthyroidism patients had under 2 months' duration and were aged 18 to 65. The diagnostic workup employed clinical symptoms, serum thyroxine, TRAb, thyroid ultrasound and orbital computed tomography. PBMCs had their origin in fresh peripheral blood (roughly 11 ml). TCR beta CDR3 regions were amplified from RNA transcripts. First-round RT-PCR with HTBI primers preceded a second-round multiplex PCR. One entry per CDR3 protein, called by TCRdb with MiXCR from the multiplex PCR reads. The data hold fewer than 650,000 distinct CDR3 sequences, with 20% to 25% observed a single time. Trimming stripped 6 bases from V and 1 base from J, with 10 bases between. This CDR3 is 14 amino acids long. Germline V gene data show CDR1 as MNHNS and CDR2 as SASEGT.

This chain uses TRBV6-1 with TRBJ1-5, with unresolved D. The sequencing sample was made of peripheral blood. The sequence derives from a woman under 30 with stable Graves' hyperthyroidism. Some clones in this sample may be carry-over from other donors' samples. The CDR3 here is CASRPGTSNQPQHF. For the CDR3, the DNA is TGTGCCAGCAGACCGGGAACGAGCAATCAGCCCCAGCATTTT.